Listed here is a single TCR beta chain. Its antigen is still unknown. The data originate from a study of cytomegalovirus exposure and HLA in healthy donors. Primers included in the PCR were 60 Vbeta and 13 Jbeta primers. Sequencing was performed with immunoSEQ multiplex PCR; in TCRdb, only in-frame clones are kept and a portion is missing. The table lists about 54,000 clones, about four fifths of them singletons. This CDR3 contains 16 residues. Per the germline V gene, CDR1 is SGHDT and CDR2 is YYEEEE. V was trimmed by 0 bases and J by 0 bases, leaving 13 bases between them. Regarding the study as a whole: In all likelihood, a cluster of highly shared sequence variants was a sequencing artifact.

The sequence was collected from a woman between 18 and 30 years old in good health and CMV-seronegative. The genes are TRBV5-6 and TRBJ2-7; no clear D. The sequencing sample was made of PBMCs. CDR3 residues: CASSLAVPASSYEQYF. CDR3 sequence (DNA): TGTGCCAGCAGCTTGGCGGTACCCGCGAGCTCCTACGAGCAGTACTTC.